This section outlines one T cell receptor beta chain sequence together with its context. The antigen is unknown. The CDR3 has 15 residues. CDR1 and CDR2 from the germline V gene are MNHEY and SMNVEV (reference sequence). With 6 bases clipped from V and 6 bases from J, the junction kept 7 bases outside the gene matches. Described time point: cycle 4 day 1 (C4D1), after less than 7 weeks of nivolumab. Relapses following autologous stem cell transplantation were seen in all patients, with brentuximab vedotin exposure varying. This entry comes from a study of PD-1 blockade in classical Hodgkin lymphoma. TCRdb's copy holds only in-frame clones and misses some; the assay was immunoSEQ multiplex PCR. The repertoire holds around 50,000 clones, about 76% seen once, with approximately 12% in the top ten. Whole-study results and caveats: Some patients started nivolumab under 1 year after ASCT, and they were excluded. The drivers behind the repertoire differences, possibly disease activity or prior therapy, remain undefined. The diversity seen at baseline in complete responders resembled that of newly diagnosed patients. In CD4+ cells, TCR diversity went up significantly by C4D1, but in CD8+ cells it did not.

J is TRBJ2-3 and V is TRBV27; TRBD2 agrees at 12 bases. The sequence was obtained from a human donor with classical Hodgkin lymphoma. The sequencing used peripheral blood mononuclear cells (PBMCs), collected before the fourth cycle of nivolumab. The CDR3 sequence: CASRSTSGSLDTQYF. In DNA form, the CDR3 reads TGTGCCAGCAGATCGACTAGCGGGAGTCTTGATACGCAGTATTTT.